What follows are 8 T cell receptor beta chains derived from one specimen sequenced in a study of cytomegalovirus exposure and HLA in healthy donors. Primers for the PCR totalled 60 Vbeta and 13 Jbeta. Measured with immunoSEQ multiplex PCR; TCRdb has only the in-frame clones, and not every one. Found here are approximately 280,000 clones, 70% to 90% of them singletons; the top ten hold more than 2%. Sequences were obtained from PBMCs. These receptors all come from a woman younger than 35 in good health and CMV-seronegative.

CDR3 region: CASRSGLLNEQFF. Written as DNA, the CDR3 is TGCGCCAGCAGGTCGGGACTCCTCAATGAGCAGTTCTTC. The J gene is TRBJ2-1, the V gene TRBV5-1, with D perhaps matching TRBD2 (6 bases). Germline loops: CDR1 SGHRS, CDR2 YFSETQ. V lost 5 bases to trimming and J lost 6 bases, with 12 bases between them. The CDR3 sequence is 13 residues long.

This rearrangement joins TRBV6-5 to TRBJ2-5, with a weak D call TRBD1 (5 bases). V gave up 0 bases and J gave up 4 bases, with 12 bases separating them. The V gene's germline CDR1 is MNHEY and CDR2 SVGAGI. This CDR3 spans 15 amino acids. The CDR3 sequence: CASSYSGARLETQYF. In DNA form, the CDR3 reads TGTGCCAGCAGTTACTCAGGGGCCCGCCTAGAGACCCAGTACTTC.

The chain recombines TRBV18 with TRBJ1-3; D gene uncertain. Germline CDR1 and CDR2: KGHSH and LQKENI. This CDR3 has 17 residues. Trimming cost V 0 bases and J 0 bases, with 12 bases left between them. The CDR3 here is CASSPPGRSYSGNTIYF. The CDR3, as DNA: TGTGCCAGCTCACCACCAGGGAGATCCTACTCTGGAAACACCATATATTTT.

The rearrangement uses TRBV5-1 and TRBJ2-7; D is perhaps TRBD1 (6 bases). This CDR3 has 14 residues. Germline V gene lookup returns CDR1 SGHRS and CDR2 YFSETQ. Deletions cut 4 bases from V and 2 bases from J, with 13 bases between. The chain's CDR3 is CASSVGQPTYEQYF. In DNA form, the CDR3 reads TGCGCCAGCAGCGTTGGACAGCCCACCTACGAGCAGTACTTC.

This chain links TRBV27 with TRBJ2-1; D perhaps matches TRBD1 (6 bases). The CDR3 sequence is 12 residues long. Germline loops: CDR1 MNHEY, CDR2 SMNVEV (reference sequence). V lost 6 bases, J lost 4 bases, and 7 bases lay in between. The CDR3 sequence is CASSQGYNEQFF. The CDR3 DNA reads TGTGCCAGCAGCCAGGGGTACAATGAGCAGTTCTTC.

This chain links TRBV12-5 with TRBJ1-6; D ambiguous. CDR1 LGHNT and CDR2 FRNRAP come from the germline V gene. The germline V and J ends were trimmed by 1 base and 7 bases, with 17 bases remaining between them. This CDR3 has 17 amino acids. For the CDR3, the DNA is TGTGCTAGTGGTTTGGAAATAATGGCAGGCAACAATTCACCCCTCCACTTT. It is translated as CASGLEIMAGNNSPLHF.

The chain is built from TRBV13 and TRBJ1-2; TRBD1 matches at 9 bases. This CDR3 has 15 amino acids. V dropped 5 bases and J dropped 5; count of bases not matched to a gene: 9. Germline V gene sequence: CDR1 PRHDT, CDR2 FYEKMQ (reference sequence). DNA for the CDR3: TGTGCCAGCAGCCTCCGACAGGGGGAAGGTTATGGCTACACCTTC. Translation: CASSLRQGEGYGYTF.

The V gene is TRBV23-1, the J gene TRBJ2-5, with TRBD1 matching 11 bases. TRBV23-1 is reported as an ORF; its role is uncertain. The V gene end was trimmed by 6 bases and the J gene end by 3 bases; junction bases not matched to a gene: 3. The CDR3 sequence is 14 residues long. For the CDR3, the DNA is TGCGCCAGCAGGCGGGACAGGGGGAAAGAGACCCAGTACTTC. It specifies CASRRDRGKETQYF.